Sequencing of this TCR beta chain was carried out in a study of T cell responses to AZD1222 COVID-19 vaccine. This table comes from immunoSEQ multiplex PCR, and its TCRdb copy is limited to in-frame clones, with some not included. The sample consists of 75,000 to 90,000 clones, approximately 83% of them appearing once. Study-wide findings and caveats: Mapped onto spike, vaccine-associated CD4 TCRs spanned it and were dominant at 160-218 and 743-854.

V lost 5 bases and J lost 2, with 7 bases in between. The germline CDR1 and CDR2 sequences are SGHRS and YFSETQ. CDR3 size: 12 residues. Turning to this clone: Its specificity is not known.

This sample comprised peripheral blood, obtained 28 days after the second AZD1222 dose. The receptor's source is an adult who received the AZD1222 COVID-19 vaccine. The chain combines TRBV5-1 with TRBJ2-5, with D possibly being TRBD2 (5 bases). CDR3 sequence reads: CASRTTQETQYF. The CDR3 DNA follows: TGCGCCAGCAGGACTACACAAGAGACCCAGTACTTC.